This is a list of T cell receptor beta chains from one sample in a study of T-cell reconstitution after alpha-beta-depleted transplantation in children. One entry per CDR3 protein results from TCRdb running MiXCR on the PCR reads. The sample consists of about 340,000 distinct CDR3 sequences, approximately 10% of them appearing once. This specimen was PBMCs from the stem cell graft donor, taken from the stem cell graft. Receptors originate from a human donor who donated a stem cell graft to a child with acute lymphoblastic leukemia. Both conserved end residues are part of each CDR3. The D gene is left open where the match is weak. The size of a clone is reported for some rows only, either as once, few or many, or as a class for expanded clones.

J | size | V | D | CDR3 | DNA
TRBJ2-1 | . | TRBV10-3 | . | CAISTGNHNEQFF | TGTGCCATCAGTACCGGGAACCACAATGAGCAGTTCTTC
TRBJ2-2 | . | TRBV5-1 | TRBD2 | CASREGLASGELFF | TGCGCCAGCAGAGAGGGACTAGCCTCCGGGGAGCTGTTTTTT
TRBJ2-7 | few | TRBV28 | . | CASSTIRGRSSYEQYF | TGTGCCAGCAGTACCATTCGGGGGCGTTCATCGTACGAGCAGTACTTC
TRBJ2-6 | few | TRBV20-1 | . | CSARAQAGGLGANVLTF | TGCAGTGCTAGAGCCCAGGCAGGGGGGTTAGGGGCCAACGTCCTGACTTTC
TRBJ2-6 | few | TRBV5-1 | . | CASSLYASGANVLTF | TGCGCCAGCAGCTTGTATGCCTCTGGGGCCAACGTCCTGACTTTC
TRBJ2-1 | . | TRBV7-8 | TRBD1 | CASSPRTGYNEQFF | TGTGCCAGCAGCCCCAGGACAGGCTACAATGAGCAGTTCTTC
TRBJ2-7 | few | TRBV28 | . | CASGRGRGVYEQYF | TGTGCCAGCGGCCGGGGCAGGGGCGTCTACGAGCAGTACTTC
TRBJ2-2 | . | TRBV12-3/TRBV12-4 | . | CASSAPLGTGELFF | TGTGCCAGCAGTGCCCCGTTGGGCACCGGGGAGCTGTTTTTT
TRBJ2-7 | . | TRBV15 | TRBD2 | CATQSRGSGSIHEQYF | TGTGCCACCCAAAGTAGGGGTAGCGGGAGCATCCACGAGCAGTACTTC
TRBJ2-1 | few | TRBV24-1 | TRBD2 | CATSDYTSGPAYNEQFF | TGTGCCACCAGTGACTACACTAGCGGCCCCGCCTACAATGAGCAGTTCTTC
TRBJ1-2 | few | TRBV5-4 | . | CASSLETANYGYTF | TGTGCCAGCAGCTTGGAGACAGCTAACTATGGCTACACCTTC
TRBJ2-5 | many | TRBV20-1 | . | CSALSGMETQYF | TGCAGTGCACTGTCAGGGATGGAGACCCAGTACTTC
TRBJ2-7 | . | TRBV5-5 | TRBD2 | CASSLRTGSGIYEQYF | TGTGCCAGCAGCTTGAGGACCGGTAGCGGGATCTACGAGCAGTACTTC
TRBJ2-7 | . | TRBV7-9 | . | CASSFPQGYEQYF | TGTGCCAGCAGCTTCCCACAGGGCTACGAGCAGTACTTC
TRBJ1-1 | once | TRBV11-2 | TRBD1 | CASSSSTGTKAFF | TGTGCCAGCAGCTCGTCGACAGGGACTAAAGCTTTCTTT
TRBJ2-4 | many | TRBV9 | . | CASSVAGQDIQYF | TGTGCCAGCAGCGTAGCCGGTCAGGACATTCAGTACTTC
TRBJ1-4 | few | TRBV15 | . | CATSRDSGTNEKLFF | TGTGCCACCAGCAGAGATTCGGGAACTAATGAAAAACTGTTTTTT
TRBJ2-7 | . | TRBV12-3/TRBV12-4 | TRBD2 | CASSFGAGDGEQYF | TGTGCCAGCAGTTTTGGAGCGGGAGATGGCGAGCAGTACTTC
TRBJ1-1 | few | TRBV20-1 | . | CSARGGQGAFF | TGCAGTGCTAGAGGGGGGCAGGGAGCTTTCTTT
TRBJ2-2 | many | TRBV4-2 | . | CASSPRAASNTGELFF | TGTGCCAGCAGCCCCCGAGCCGCCTCGAACACCGGGGAGCTGTTTTTT
TRBJ2-7 | . | TRBV5-6 | TRBD1 | CASSTGTGYNEQYF | TGTGCCAGCAGCACCGGGACAGGGTACAACGAGCAGTACTTC
TRBJ2-7 | few | TRBV12-3/TRBV12-4 | . | CASRYKQGSGQYF | TGTGCCAGCAGGTATAAACAGGGCTCGGGGCAGTACTTC
TRBJ2-7 | few | TRBV4-1 | . | CASSQGVSPSYEQYF | TGCGCCAGCAGCCAAGGCGTATCGCCATCCTACGAGCAGTACTTC
TRBJ2-3 | few | TRBV6-1 | TRBD1 | CASSIPPDRRGDTQYF | TGTGCCAGCAGTATCCCCCCGGACAGGAGAGGAGATACGCAGTATTTT
TRBJ2-3 | . | TRBV4-2 | . | CASSQERASGTDTQYF | TGTGCCAGCAGCCAAGAAAGGGCTAGCGGCACAGATACGCAGTATTTT